This paragraph reports one T cell receptor beta chain. What it recognizes is unknown. This sample was included in a study of identical twins. CDR1 SGHRS and CDR2 YFSETQ come from the germline V gene. The CDR3 sequence is 15 residues long. The V end lost 7 bases, the J end lost 5 bases, and 20 bases lay between the germline ends. TCRdb fed the 5' RACE reads into MiXCR, producing one record per CDR3 protein. Counted here are roughly 690,000 distinct CDR3 sequences, less than 7% occurring once; the ten biggest clones make up 1.5% to 2%. Study-wide results and caveats: The analysis was cross-sectional rather than longitudinal within donors. Twins shared out-of-frame alpha sequences with excess low generation probability. Less excess twin sharing appeared in beta out-of-frame sequences.

The specimen sequenced was naive T cells sorted from blood. The receptor was derived from a man aged 18 to 29 in good health. This chain links TRBV5-1 with TRBJ2-3; TRBD1 is a possible D gene (6 bases). This CDR3 reads CASGYQGRSQDTQYF. The CDR3 region has the DNA TGCGCCAGCGGTTATCAGGGGCGCTCGCAAGATACGCAGTATTTT.